Described below is a single T cell receptor (beta chain) sequence and its context. Its antigen is not identified. This CDR3 region has 14 residues. V lost 0 bases and J 5 bases, leaving 9 bases between the germline ends. The germline V gene has CDR1 SGHTA and CDR2 FQGTGA. The data were taken from a study of beta chain features in type 1 diabetes. At the level of the study: Healthy donors resembled patients in age, gender and cell yields. Study-level points and caveats: Shorter TCRB CDR3s, moderately but significantly so, marked every one of the four CD4+ subsets in Type 1 diabetes patients. Type 1 diabetes patients showed fewer insertions and more deletions at VDJ junctions. Whether TCRB rearrangement is influenced by HLA type was left unresolved in this analysis. Over-representation of high TCR-expressing cells was a possible consequence of cDNA sequencing.

Expressed TCRB transcripts were sequenced, since all the RNA that had been isolated was reverse transcribed. Libraries were prepared by immunoSEQ multiplex PCR; TCRdb keeps only in-frame clonotypes and omits some of them. This table holds roughly 260,000 clones, roughly 10% found once. The source material was naive CD4+ T cells from blood. The sequence derives from a young man with type 1 diabetes. This rearrangement joins TRBV7-3 to TRBJ2-3, with D uncertain. The CDR3 loop is CASSLTFGGDTQYF. CDR3 sequence (DNA): TGTGCCAGCAGCTTAACGTTCGGTGGAGATACGCAGTATTTT.